The present TCR beta chain was sequenced within a study of blood T cell repertoires in COVID-19. Study details: The United States, Italy and Spain were the sources of the acute and convalescent COVID-19 samples. T cells, B-cell-depleted T cells, or PBMCs provided the cDNA or gDNA that served as material.

Participants had their cohort set by participant-reported clinical history. A PCR-confirmed or clinician-diagnosed COVID-19 case had contacted exposed participants within 2 weeks of entry. TCRdb's table, derived via immunoSEQ multiplex PCR, lists solely in-frame clones and lacks some. Of 250,000 to 300,000 clones in the sample, approximately 80% were seen once. Trimming removed 3 bases from V and 5 bases from J, with 10 bases in between. The CDR3 contains 13 residues. This clone came up once. The sample taken for sequencing was PBMCs or T cells enriched from blood (not recorded which). The genes are TRBV12-3 or TRBV12-4 and TRBJ1-2, with D unresolved. The source is a man aged 40-49 years who had been exposed to COVID-19. CDR3 nucleotides: TGTGCCAGCAGTTTGGTGGCGGAGTATGGCTACACCTTC. It is translated as CASSLVAEYGYTF.